The T cell receptor beta chain described here comes from a study of response to subunit inactivated influenza vaccine. Whole-study results and caveats: Authors suggested each seasonal flu vaccination may recruit only limited numbers of new T cells.

This CDR3 region has 14 residues. Germline lookup yields CDR1 MDHEN and CDR2 SYDVKM. V was clipped by 1 base and J by 2 bases, with 8 bases between them. MiXCR was run by TCRdb on the RT-PCR reads, yielding one entry per CDR3 protein. The sample records about 530,000 distinct CDR3 sequences, 12% being singletons. This clonotype was seen many times. Its target is not known. The receptor was isolated from a man between 50 and 59 years old who received an inactivated influenza vaccine. The sequenced sample was PBMCs from blood, obtained on the day of vaccination. The V and J genes are TRBV28 and TRBJ1-2, with a tentative D call TRBD1 (6 bases). Here the CDR3 reads CASSLSGENYGYTF. The DNA of the CDR3 is TGTGCCAGCAGTTTATCAGGGGAAAACTATGGCTACACCTTC.